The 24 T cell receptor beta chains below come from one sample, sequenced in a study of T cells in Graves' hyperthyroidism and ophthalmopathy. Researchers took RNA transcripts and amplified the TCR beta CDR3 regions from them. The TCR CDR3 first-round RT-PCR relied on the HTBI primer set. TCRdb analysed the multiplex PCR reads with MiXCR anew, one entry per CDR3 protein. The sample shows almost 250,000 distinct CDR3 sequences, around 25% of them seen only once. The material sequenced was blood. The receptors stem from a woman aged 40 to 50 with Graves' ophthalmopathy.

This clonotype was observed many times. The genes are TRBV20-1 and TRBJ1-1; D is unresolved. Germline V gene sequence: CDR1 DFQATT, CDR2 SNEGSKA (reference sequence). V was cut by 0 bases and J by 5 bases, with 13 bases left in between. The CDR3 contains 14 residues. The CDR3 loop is CSARDRGVRTEAFF. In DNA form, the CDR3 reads TGCAGTGCTAGAGATCGGGGAGTACGGACTGAAGCTTTCTTT.

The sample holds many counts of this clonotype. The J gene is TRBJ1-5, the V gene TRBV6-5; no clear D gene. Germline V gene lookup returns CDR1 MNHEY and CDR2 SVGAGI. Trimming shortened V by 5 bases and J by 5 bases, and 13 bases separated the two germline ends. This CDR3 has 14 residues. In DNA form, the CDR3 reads TGTGCCAGCAGTCCGCAGGTTGCCGATCAGCCCCAGCATTTT. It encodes CASSPQVADQPQHF.

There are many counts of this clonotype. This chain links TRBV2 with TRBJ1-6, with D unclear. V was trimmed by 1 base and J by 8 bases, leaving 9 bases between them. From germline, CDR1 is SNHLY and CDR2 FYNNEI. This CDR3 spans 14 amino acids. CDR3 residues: CASSEGLFDSPLHF. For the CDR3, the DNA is TGTGCCAGCAGTGAAGGACTTTTTGATTCACCCCTCCACTTT.

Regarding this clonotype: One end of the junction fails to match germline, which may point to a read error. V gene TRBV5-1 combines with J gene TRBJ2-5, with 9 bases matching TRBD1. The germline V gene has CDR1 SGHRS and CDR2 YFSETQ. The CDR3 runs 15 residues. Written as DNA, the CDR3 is TGCGCCAGCAGCAGGCTGGGACAGGGCCAAGAGACCCAGTATTTC. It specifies CASSRLGQGQETQYF.

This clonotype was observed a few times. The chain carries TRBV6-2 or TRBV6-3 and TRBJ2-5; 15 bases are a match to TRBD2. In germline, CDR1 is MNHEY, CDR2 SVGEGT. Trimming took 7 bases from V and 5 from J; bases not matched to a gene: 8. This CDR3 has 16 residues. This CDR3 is CASKGLAGGPQETQYF. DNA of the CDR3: TGTGCCAGCAAAGGACTAGCGGGGGGGCCTCAGGAGACCCAGTACTTC.

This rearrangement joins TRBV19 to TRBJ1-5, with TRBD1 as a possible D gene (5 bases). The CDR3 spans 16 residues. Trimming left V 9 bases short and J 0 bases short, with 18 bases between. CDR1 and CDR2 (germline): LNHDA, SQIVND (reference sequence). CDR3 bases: TGTGCCAGCGAGACGGGACGGAGCTATAGCAATCAGCCCCAGCATTTT. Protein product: CASETGRSYSNQPQHF.

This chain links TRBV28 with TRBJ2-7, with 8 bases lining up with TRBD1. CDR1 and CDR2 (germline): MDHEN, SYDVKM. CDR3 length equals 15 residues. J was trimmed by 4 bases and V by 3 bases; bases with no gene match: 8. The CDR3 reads CASSFPRDRRYEQYF. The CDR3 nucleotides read TGTGCCAGCAGTTTCCCGAGGGACAGGCGTTACGAGCAGTACTTC.

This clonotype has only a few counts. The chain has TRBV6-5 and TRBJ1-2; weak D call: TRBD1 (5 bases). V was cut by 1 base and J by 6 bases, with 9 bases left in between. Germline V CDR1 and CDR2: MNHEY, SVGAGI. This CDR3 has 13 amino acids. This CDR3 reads CASSYFGGNGYTF. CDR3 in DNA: TGTGCCAGCAGTTACTTTGGGGGAAATGGCTACACCTTC.

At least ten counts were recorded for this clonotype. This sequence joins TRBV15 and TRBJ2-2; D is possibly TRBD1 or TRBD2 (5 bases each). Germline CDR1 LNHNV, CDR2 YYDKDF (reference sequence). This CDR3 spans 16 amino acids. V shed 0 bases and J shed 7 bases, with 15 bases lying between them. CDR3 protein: CATSREPSQRGGELFF. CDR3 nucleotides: TGTGCCACCAGCAGAGAGCCGAGCCAGAGGGGCGGGGAGCTGTTTTTT.

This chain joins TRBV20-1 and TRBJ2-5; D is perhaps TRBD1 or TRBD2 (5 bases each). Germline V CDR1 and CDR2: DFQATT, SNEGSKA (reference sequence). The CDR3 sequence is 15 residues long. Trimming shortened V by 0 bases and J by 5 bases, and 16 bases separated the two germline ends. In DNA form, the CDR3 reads TGCAGTGCTAGAGACGGGGCAGGCGACGGGGAGACCCAGTACTTC. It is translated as CSARDGAGDGETQYF.

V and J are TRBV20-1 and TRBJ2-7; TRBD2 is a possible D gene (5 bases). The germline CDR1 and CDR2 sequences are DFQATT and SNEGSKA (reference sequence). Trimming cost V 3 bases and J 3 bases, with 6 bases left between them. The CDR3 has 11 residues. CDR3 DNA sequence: TGCAGTGCTAGGACTAACTACGAGCAGTACTTC. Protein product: CSARTNYEQYF.

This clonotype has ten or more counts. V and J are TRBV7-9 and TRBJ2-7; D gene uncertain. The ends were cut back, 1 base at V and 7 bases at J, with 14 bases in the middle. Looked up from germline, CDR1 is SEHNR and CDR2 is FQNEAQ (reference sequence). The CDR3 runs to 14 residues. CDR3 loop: CASSLGLDPLEQYF. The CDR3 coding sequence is TGTGCCAGCAGCTTAGGGTTAGACCCCTTGGAGCAGTACTTC.

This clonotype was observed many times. CDR3 amino acids: CATSDPGGDYGYTF. CDR3 sequence (DNA): TGTGCCACCAGTGATCCAGGGGGCGACTATGGCTACACCTTC. This sequence joins TRBV24-1 and TRBJ1-2, with TRBD1 matching 8 bases. The trim removed 3 bases at V and 3 bases at J, leaving 2 bases unmatched. Germline V CDR1 and CDR2: KGHDR, SFDVKD. The length of the CDR3 is 14 residues.

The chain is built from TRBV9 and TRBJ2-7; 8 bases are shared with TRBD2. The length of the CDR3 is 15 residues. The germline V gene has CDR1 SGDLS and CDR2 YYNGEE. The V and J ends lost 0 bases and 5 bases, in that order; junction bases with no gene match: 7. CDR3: CASSVDYGRAHEQYF. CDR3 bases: TGTGCCAGCAGCGTAGATTACGGGAGGGCCCACGAGCAGTACTTC.

CDR3 DNA sequence: TGTGCCAGCAGTAATCAGGGATCTGGGGCCAACGTCCTGACTTTC. This translates into CASSNQGSGANVLTF. The chain employs TRBV28 and TRBJ2-6; D might be TRBD1 (5 bases). V lost 5 bases and J 1 base, leaving 9 bases between the germline ends. This CDR3 has 15 residues. CDR1 MDHEN and CDR2 SYDVKM come from the germline V gene.

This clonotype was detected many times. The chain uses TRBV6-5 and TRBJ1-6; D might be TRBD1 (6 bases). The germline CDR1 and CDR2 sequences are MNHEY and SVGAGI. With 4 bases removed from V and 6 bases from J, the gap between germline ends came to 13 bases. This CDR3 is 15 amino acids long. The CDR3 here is CASSSNRDPNSPLHF. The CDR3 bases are TGTGCCAGCAGTTCGAACAGGGACCCTAATTCACCCCTCCACTTT.

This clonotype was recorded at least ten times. DNA of the CDR3: TGTGCCATCAGTGAGGGGGTAGCGGGAGTTGGGGAGACCCAGTACTTC. This sequence encodes CAISEGVAGVGETQYF. The chain combines TRBV10-3 with TRBJ2-5; TRBD2 agrees at 9 bases. CDR1 and CDR2 from the germline V gene are ENHRY and SYGVKD. Trimming removed 2 bases from V and 5 bases from J; junction bases left unmatched: 9. The CDR3 runs to 16 residues.

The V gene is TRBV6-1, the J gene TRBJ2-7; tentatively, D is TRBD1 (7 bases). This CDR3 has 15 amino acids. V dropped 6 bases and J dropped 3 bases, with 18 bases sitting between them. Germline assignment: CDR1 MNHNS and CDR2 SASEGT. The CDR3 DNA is TGTGCCAGCAGCAACTGGGGGGACAGATACTACGAGCAGTACTTC. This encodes CASSNWGDRYYEQYF.

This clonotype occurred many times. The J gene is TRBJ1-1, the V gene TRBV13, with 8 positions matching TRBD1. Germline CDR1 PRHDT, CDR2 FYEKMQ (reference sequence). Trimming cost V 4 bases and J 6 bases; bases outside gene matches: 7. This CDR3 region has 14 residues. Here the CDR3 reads CASSSGQGTAEAFF. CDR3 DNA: TGTGCCAGCAGCTCAGGACAGGGTACAGCTGAAGCTTTCTTT.

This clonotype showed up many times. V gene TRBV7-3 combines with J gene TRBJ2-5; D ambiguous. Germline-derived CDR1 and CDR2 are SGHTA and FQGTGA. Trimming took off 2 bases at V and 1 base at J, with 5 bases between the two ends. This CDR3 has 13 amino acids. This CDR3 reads CASSLAAQETQYF. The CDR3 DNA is TGTGCCAGCAGCTTAGCGGCCCAAGAGACCCAGTACTTC. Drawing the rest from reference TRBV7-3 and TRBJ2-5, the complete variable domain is GAGVSQTPSNKVTEKGKYVELRCDPISGHTALYWYRQSLGQGPEFLIYFQGTGAADDSGLPNDRFFAVRPEGSVSTLKIQRTERGDSAVYLCASSLAAQETQYFGPGTRLLVL.

DNA for the CDR3: TGTGCCAGCAGGAACCAAATAGAGTCAAAAGAGACCCAGTACTTC. Amino acids: CASRNQIESKETQYF. The chain combines TRBV27 with TRBJ2-5; D uncertain. Germline CDR1 MNHEY, CDR2 SMNVEV (reference sequence). V shed 6 bases and J shed 3 bases, with 17 bases lying between them. The CDR3 sequence is 15 residues long.

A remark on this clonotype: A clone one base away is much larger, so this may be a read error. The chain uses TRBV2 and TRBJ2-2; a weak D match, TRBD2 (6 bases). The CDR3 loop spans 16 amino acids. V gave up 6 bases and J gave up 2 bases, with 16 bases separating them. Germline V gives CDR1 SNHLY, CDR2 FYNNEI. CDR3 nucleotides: TGTGCCAGCAGGCCCCTAATAGCGGAAAACACCGGGGAGCTGTTTTTT. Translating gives CASRPLIAENTGELFF.

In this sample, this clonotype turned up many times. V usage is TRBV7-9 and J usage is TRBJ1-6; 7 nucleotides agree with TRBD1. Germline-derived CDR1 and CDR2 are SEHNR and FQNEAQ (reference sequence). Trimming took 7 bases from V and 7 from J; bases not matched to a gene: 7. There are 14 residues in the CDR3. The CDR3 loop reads CASNSGGYNSPLHF. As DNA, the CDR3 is TGTGCCAGCAATTCAGGGGGGTACAATTCACCCCTCCACTTT.

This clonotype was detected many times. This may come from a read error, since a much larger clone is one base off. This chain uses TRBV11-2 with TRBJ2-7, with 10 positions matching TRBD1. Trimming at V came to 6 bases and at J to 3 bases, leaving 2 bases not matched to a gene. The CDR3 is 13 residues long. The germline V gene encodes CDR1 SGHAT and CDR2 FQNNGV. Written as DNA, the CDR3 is TGTGCCAGCAGGCGGACAGGGGGCTACGAGCAGTACTTC. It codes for CASRRTGGYEQYF.